These T cell receptor beta chains were read from a single sample in a study of cytomegalovirus exposure and HLA in healthy donors. The method was immunoSEQ multiplex PCR; TCRdb's version includes in-frame clones alone and lacks a portion of them. Its listing shows around 34,000 clones. The sample comprised PBMCs. Receptor source: a woman in her thirties or forties in good health and CMV-seropositive. Each CDR3 is given with its conserved first and last residue. D genes are given only for firm matches. A row's size may be missing; if present it is once, few, many or a size class.

j_call | clone_size | d_call | v_call | cdr3_aa | cdr3_nt
TRBJ1-2 | - | TRBD1 | TRBV28 | CASSSGQGSGYTF | TGTGCCAGCAGTTCCGGACAGGGTAGTGGCTACACCTTC
TRBJ1-1 | - | TRBD1 | TRBV5-3 | CARSLYPGTVPPMNTEAFF | TGTGCCAGAAGCTTGTATCCGGGGACAGTTCCGCCGATGAACACTGAAGCTTTCTTT
TRBJ1-6 | - | - | TRBV6-1 | CASSAGSSALHF | TGTGCCAGCAGCGCGGGATCCTCGGCCCTCCACTTT
TRBJ1-1 | - | - | TRBV5-4 | CASSADQNGGVAFF | TGTGCCAGCAGCGCCGACCAAAACGGAGGGGTAGCTTTCTTT
TRBJ1-1 | - | - | TRBV5-1 | CASSPRGHLNTEAFF | TGCGCCAGCAGCCCCCGAGGGCACTTGAACACTGAAGCTTTCTTT
TRBJ2-7 | - | TRBD1 | TRBV11-2 | CASSGRGLEQYF | TGTGCCAGCAGCGGCAGGGGGCTTGAGCAGTACTTC
TRBJ1-6 | - | - | TRBV5-4 | CASRRGQNNSPLHF | TGTGCCAGCAGACGCGGACAGAATAATTCACCCCTCCACTTT
TRBJ1-3 | - | TRBD1 | TRBV30 | CAWSIKKGATGNTIYF | TGTGCCTGGAGCATCAAGAAGGGGGCCACTGGAAACACCATATATTTT
TRBJ2-5 | - | - | TRBV28 | CASREGQETQYF | TGTGCCAGCAGGGAGGGCCAAGAGACCCAGTACTTC
TRBJ2-2 | - | TRBD2 | TRBV11-2 | CASKLAGAYTGELFF | TGTGCCAGCAAACTAGCGGGAGCTTATACCGGGGAGCTGTTTTTT
TRBJ2-2 | - | TRBD1 | TRBV28 | CASSSPPGGTGELFF | TGTGCCAGCTCAAGCCCCCCAGGGGGCACCGGGGAGCTGTTTTTT
TRBJ1-1 | - | - | TRBV29-1 | CSVRKQGRTEAFF | TGCAGCGTTCGAAAACAGGGTAGGACTGAAGCTTTCTTT
TRBJ1-3 | - | - | TRBV6-5 | CASSYRGRGNTIYF | TGTGCCAGCAGTTACCGGGGAAGAGGAAACACCATATATTTT
TRBJ2-1 | - | TRBD2 | TRBV28 | CASRAPGTSGVAEQFF | TGTGCCAGCCGCGCCCCGGGGACTAGCGGGGTGGCTGAGCAGTTCTTC
TRBJ1-2 | - | TRBD1 | TRBV5-4 | CASRMTGVSGYTF | TGTGCCAGCAGGATGACAGGGGTATCTGGCTACACCTTC
TRBJ1-4 | - | - | TRBV28 | CASRRSEKLFF | TGTGCCAGCAGACGGAGTGAAAAACTGTTTTTT
TRBJ1-5 | - | - | TRBV29-1 | CSVARDGNQPQHF | TGCAGCGTTGCCAGGGATGGCAATCAGCCCCAGCATTTT
TRBJ1-1 | - | - | TRBV6-5 | CASSYVQSGPNTEAFF | TGTGCCAGCAGTTACGTACAGTCAGGGCCGAACACTGAAGCTTTCTTT
TRBJ2-5 | - | - | TRBV5-4 | CASSRVGDSGVRETQYF | TGTGCCAGCAGCCGGGTGGGAGATAGCGGTGTTCGAGAGACCCAGTACTTC
TRBJ1-1 | - | TRBD1 | TRBV28 | CASSPGGGALNTEAFF | TGTGCCAGCAGCCCAGGGGGCGGAGCCCTGAACACTGAAGCTTTCTTT
TRBJ2-1 | - | TRBD1 | TRBV29-1 | CSVVSWDSWHNEQFF | TGCAGCGTTGTGAGCTGGGACAGTTGGCACAATGAGCAGTTCTTC
TRBJ2-1 | - | TRBD1 | TRBV4-3 | CASSQGRTGPILGQFF | TGCGCCAGCAGCCAGGGCCGGACAGGGCCGATCTTGGGGCAGTTCTTC
TRBJ1-4 | - | - | TRBV6-4 | CASSDAKTGPNEKLFF | TGTGCCAGCAGTGACGCTAAGACAGGTCCTAATGAAAAACTGTTTTTT
TRBJ2-6 | - | - | TRBV30 | CAWAGTGANVLTF | TGTGCCTGGGCAGGGACTGGGGCCAACGTCCTGACTTTC
TRBJ2-1 | medium-sized | TRBD2 | TRBV4-3 | CASSQWTSGPNEEQFF | TGCGCCAGCAGCCAGTGGACTAGCGGTCCCAATGAGGAGCAGTTCTTC
TRBJ2-7 | - | - | TRBV11-2 | CASSLETGTRYEQYF | TGTGCCAGCAGCTTAGAGACAGGCACAAGGTACGAGCAGTACTTC
TRBJ1-1 | - | - | TRBV7-9 | CASNRDTGNTEAFF | TGTGCCAGCAACCGTGATACAGGGAACACTGAAGCTTTCTTT
TRBJ1-4 | - | - | TRBV6-6 | CASSYHSSGNEKLFF | TGTGCCAGCAGTTATCATTCTTCGGGTAATGAAAAACTGTTTTTT
TRBJ1-1 | - | - | TRBV7-8 | CASSLNRARGEAFF | TGTGCCAGCAGCTTAAACAGGGCCCGAGGTGAAGCTTTCTTT
TRBJ1-4 | - | - | TRBV19 | CASSIRIGRPNEKLFF | TGTGCCAGTAGTATAAGAATCGGCAGGCCGAATGAAAAACTGTTTTTT
TRBJ1-6 | - | - | TRBV25-1 | CASRREGSPLHF | TGTGCCTCGAGGAGGGAAGGGTCACCCCTCCACTTT